The 9 T cell receptor beta chains below come from one sample, sequenced in a study of blood T cell repertoires in COVID-19. The data were produced by immunoSEQ multiplex PCR, yet TCRdb's version contains in-frame clones alone and is incomplete. Counted here are about 330,000 clones, roughly 88% occurring once; the ten biggest clones make up about 4.7%. Specimen: PBMCs or T cells enriched from blood (not recorded which). The receptors here all came from a man aged 30-40 years who had recovered from COVID-19.

V and J are TRBV2 and TRBJ2-2; maybe TRBD2 (6 bases). The ends were cut back, 8 bases at V and 4 bases at J, with 17 bases in the middle. The CDR3 covers 15 residues. Germline V lookup: CDR1 SNHLY, CDR2 FYNNEI. The CDR3 DNA is TGTGCCAGCGGGGACTCCCGGGGATCCACCGGGGAGCTGTTTTTT. This encodes CASGDSRGSTGELFF.

The chain carries TRBV4-1 and TRBJ1-1; D is unresolved. There are 15 residues in the CDR3. From germline, CDR1 is MGHRA and CDR2 YSYEKL. The V and J ends lost 4 bases and 4 bases respectively, with 16 bases between them. CDR3: CASSPPGPWSTEAFF. The CDR3 region has the DNA TGCGCCAGCAGCCCTCCGGGTCCTTGGAGCACTGAAGCTTTCTTT.

The chain combines TRBV9 with TRBJ1-6; D may be TRBD1 (6 bases). The CDR3 covers 15 residues. Germline V gene sequence: CDR1 SGDLS, CDR2 YYNGEE. V lost 3 bases and J lost 6, with 13 bases in between. The chain's CDR3 is CASSDDRWGNSPLHF. Here the CDR3 DNA reads TGTGCCAGCAGCGATGACAGGTGGGGTAATTCACCCCTCCACTTT.

As to this clone: Other DNA variants within this sample encode the same CDR3. The chain couples TRBV5-1 to TRBJ2-5; a possible D gene is TRBD2 (5 bases). CDR1 and CDR2 (germline): SGHRS, YFSETQ. V lost 0 bases to trimming and J lost 2 bases, with 8 bases between them. The CDR3 runs to 14 residues. CDR3 in amino acids: CASSLGSGQETQYF. CDR3 in DNA: TGCGCCAGCAGCTTGGGGTCGGGGCAAGAGACCCAGTACTTC.

In DNA form, the CDR3 reads TGTGCCAGCAGCACTAGACTAGCGGGGGGCTTCTCCTACGAGCAGTACTTC. It codes for CASSTRLAGGFSYEQYF. V usage is TRBV7-9 and J usage is TRBJ2-7; TRBD2 aligns across 13 bases. Germline values: CDR1 SEHNR, CDR2 FQNEAQ (reference sequence). CDR3 length equals 17 residues. J was trimmed by 0 bases and V by 5 bases; bases with no gene match: 7.

This chain joins TRBV28 and TRBJ2-7, with 7 nucleotides matching TRBD1. Germline-derived CDR1 and CDR2 are MDHEN and SYDVKM. The J segment lost 5 bases and the V segment lost 6 bases, leaving 13 bases of the junction unmatched. The CDR3 sequence is 15 residues long. The CDR3 reads CASSSTGYAGHEQYF. The DNA of the CDR3 is TGTGCCAGCAGCTCGACAGGGTACGCCGGCCACGAGCAGTACTTC.

In its sample, this clone was seen many times. The V and J genes are TRBV6-4 and TRBJ2-3; 7 bases fit TRBD2. CDR1 and CDR2 (germline): MRHNA, SNTAGT. The CDR3 runs to 14 residues. The trim removed 6 bases at V and 7 bases at J, leaving 10 bases unmatched. The CDR3 sequence: CASSPSRGYYTQYF. The CDR3 region has the DNA TGTGCCAGCAGCCCATCGCGGGGGTATTATACGCAGTATTTT.

The chain employs TRBV5-1 and TRBJ2-3; 7 bases map to TRBD1. Germline CDR1 SGHRS, CDR2 YFSETQ. CDR3 length equals 14 residues. J gave up 2 bases and V 6 bases, and 6 bases lay outside the gene matches. The CDR3 sequence: CASTLGQYTDTQYF. CDR3 in DNA: TGCGCCAGCACCCTGGGACAGTACACAGATACGCAGTATTTT.

The V call is TRBV27, the J call TRBJ2-3, with 16 nucleotides matching TRBD2. This CDR3 has 18 residues. V gave up 3 bases and J gave up 5 bases; unmatched junction bases: 8. Germline lookup yields CDR1 MNHEY and CDR2 SMNVEV (reference sequence). The CDR3 nucleotides read TGTGCCAGCAGTTTCTCCGGGACTAGCGGGGGGGAAAGAGATACGCAGTATTTT. Protein: CASSFSGTSGGERDTQYF.